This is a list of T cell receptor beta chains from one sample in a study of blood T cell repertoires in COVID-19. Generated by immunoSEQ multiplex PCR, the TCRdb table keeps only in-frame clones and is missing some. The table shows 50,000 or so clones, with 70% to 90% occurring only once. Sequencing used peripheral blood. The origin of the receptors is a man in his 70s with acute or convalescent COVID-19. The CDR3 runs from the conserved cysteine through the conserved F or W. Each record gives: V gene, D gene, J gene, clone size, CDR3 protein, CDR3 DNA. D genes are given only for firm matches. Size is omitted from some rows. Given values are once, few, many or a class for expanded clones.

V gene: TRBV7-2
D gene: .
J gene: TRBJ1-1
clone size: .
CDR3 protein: CASSRGGVNTEAFF
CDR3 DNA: TGTGCCAGCAGTCGGGGAGGGGTGAACACTGAAGCTTTCTTT

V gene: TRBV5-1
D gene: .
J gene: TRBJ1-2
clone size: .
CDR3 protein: CASSLDSPYGYTF
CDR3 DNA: TGCGCCAGCAGCCTTGACAGCCCTTATGGCTACACCTTC

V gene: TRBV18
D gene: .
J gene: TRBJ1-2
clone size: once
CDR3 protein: CASSAYGGLPSYGYTF
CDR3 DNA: TGTGCCAGCTCAGCATACGGGGGTCTCCCATCCTATGGCTACACCTTC

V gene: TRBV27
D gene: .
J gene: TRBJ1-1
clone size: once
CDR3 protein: CASRSSTGNTEAFF
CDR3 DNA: TGTGCCAGCAGATCATCTACTGGGAACACTGAAGCTTTCTTT

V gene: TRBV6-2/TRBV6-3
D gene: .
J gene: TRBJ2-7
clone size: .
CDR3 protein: CASSARSLPHYEQYF
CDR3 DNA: TGTGCCAGCAGTGCTCGGTCCCTCCCCCACTACGAGCAGTACTTC

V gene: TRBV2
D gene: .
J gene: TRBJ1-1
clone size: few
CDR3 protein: CAGDLGTEAFF
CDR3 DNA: TGTGCCGGAGACTTAGGCACTGAAGCTTTCTTT

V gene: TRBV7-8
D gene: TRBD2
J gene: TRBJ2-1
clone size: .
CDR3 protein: CASSSTSGRARNEQFF
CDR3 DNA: TGTGCCAGCAGCTCGACTAGCGGGAGGGCCCGGAATGAGCAGTTCTTC

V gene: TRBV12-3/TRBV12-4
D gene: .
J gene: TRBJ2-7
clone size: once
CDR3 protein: CASSLTRYEQYF
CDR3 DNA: TGTGCCAGCAGTTTAACGAGGTACGAGCAGTACTTC

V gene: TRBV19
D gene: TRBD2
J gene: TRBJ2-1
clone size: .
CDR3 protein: CASLRLGGSGNEQFF
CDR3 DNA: TGTGCCAGTTTAAGATTGGGGGGGTCTGGCAATGAGCAGTTCTTC

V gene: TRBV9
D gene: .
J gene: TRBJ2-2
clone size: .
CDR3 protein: CASSSQGSNTGELFF
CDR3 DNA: TGTGCCAGCAGCTCTCAGGGATCGAACACCGGGGAGCTGTTTTTT

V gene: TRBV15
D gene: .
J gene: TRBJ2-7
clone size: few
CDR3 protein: CATSRDSYSVGMPDEQYF
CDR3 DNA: TGTGCCACCAGCAGAGATTCTTATAGTGTCGGGATGCCCGACGAGCAGTACTTC

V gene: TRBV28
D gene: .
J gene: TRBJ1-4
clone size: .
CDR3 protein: CASSSPSGAREKLFF
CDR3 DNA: TGTGCCAGCAGTTCGCCCTCAGGGGCTCGGGAAAAACTGTTTTTT

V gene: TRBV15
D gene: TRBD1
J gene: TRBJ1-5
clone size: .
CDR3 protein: CATSRDRRGGNQPQHF
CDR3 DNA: TGTGCCACCAGCAGAGATCGCAGGGGGGGCAATCAGCCCCAGCATTTT

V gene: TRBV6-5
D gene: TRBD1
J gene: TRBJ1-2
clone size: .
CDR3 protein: CASSGQGRYGYTF
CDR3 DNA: TGTGCCAGCAGCGGACAGGGGAGGTATGGCTACACCTTC

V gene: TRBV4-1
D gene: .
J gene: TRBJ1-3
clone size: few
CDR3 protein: CASSQDSGARTMLSGNTIYF
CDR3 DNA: TGCGCCAGCAGCCAAGATTCAGGTGCCCGAACAATGCTCTCTGGAAACACCATATATTTT

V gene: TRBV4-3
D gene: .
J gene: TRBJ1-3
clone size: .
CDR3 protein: CASSQDIGGGNTIYF
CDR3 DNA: TGCGCCAGCAGCCAAGATATAGGGGGTGGAAACACCATATATTTT

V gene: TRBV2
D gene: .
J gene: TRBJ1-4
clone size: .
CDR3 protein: CASRQGERGEKLFF
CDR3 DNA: TGTGCCAGCAGGCAGGGAGAGCGGGGAGAAAAACTGTTTTTT

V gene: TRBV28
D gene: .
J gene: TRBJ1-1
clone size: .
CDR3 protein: CASSYQGLNTEAFF
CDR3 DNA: TGTGCCAGCAGTTACCAGGGGTTGAACACTGAAGCTTTCTTT

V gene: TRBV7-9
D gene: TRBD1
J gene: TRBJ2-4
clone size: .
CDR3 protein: CASSLTGGAGNIQYF
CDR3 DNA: TGTGCCAGCAGTTTGACAGGGGGCGCAGGAAACATTCAGTACTTC

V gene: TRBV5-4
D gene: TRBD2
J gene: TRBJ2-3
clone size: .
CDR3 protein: CASSFHASGKAQYF
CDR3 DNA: TGTGCCAGCAGCTTCCACGCTAGCGGGAAGGCACAGTATTTT

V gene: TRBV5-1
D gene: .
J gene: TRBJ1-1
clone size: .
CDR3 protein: CASSWGGQNTEAFF
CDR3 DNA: TGCGCCAGCTCGTGGGGGGGACAAAACACTGAAGCTTTCTTT

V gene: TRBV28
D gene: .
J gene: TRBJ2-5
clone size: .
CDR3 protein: CASSPLGEETQYF
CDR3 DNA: TGTGCCAGCAGTCCCCTAGGCGAAGAGACCCAGTACTTC

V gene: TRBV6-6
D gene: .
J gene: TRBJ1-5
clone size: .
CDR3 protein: CASSLDRPEGYSNQPQHF
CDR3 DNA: TGTGCCAGCAGTCTTGACAGACCCGAAGGTTATAGCAATCAGCCCCAGCATTTT

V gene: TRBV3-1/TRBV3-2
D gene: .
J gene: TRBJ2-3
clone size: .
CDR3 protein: CASSQDKGYEWGEDTQYF
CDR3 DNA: TGTGCCAGCAGCCAAGATAAGGGGTATGAGTGGGGGGAAGATACGCAGTATTTT

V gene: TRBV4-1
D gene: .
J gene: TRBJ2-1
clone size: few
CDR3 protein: CASSPTGLLSYNEQFF
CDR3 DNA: TGCGCCAGCAGCCCGACAGGACTCCTATCTTACAATGAGCAGTTCTTC

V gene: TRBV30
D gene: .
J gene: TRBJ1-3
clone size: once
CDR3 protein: CASHLRGARNTIYF
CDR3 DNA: TGTGCCTCACATCTTCGGGGGGCCCGGAACACCATATATTTT

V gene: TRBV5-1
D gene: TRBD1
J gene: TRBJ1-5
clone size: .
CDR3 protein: CASSVMGQQNQPQHF
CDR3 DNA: TGCGCCAGCAGCGTAATGGGACAGCAAAATCAGCCCCAGCATTTT

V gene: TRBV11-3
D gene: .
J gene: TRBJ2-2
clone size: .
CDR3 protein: CASSPEPLSGELFF
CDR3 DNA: TGTGCCAGCAGCCCTGAGCCACTCTCCGGGGAGCTGTTTTTT

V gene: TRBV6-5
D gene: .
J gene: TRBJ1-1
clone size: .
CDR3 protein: CASTGGFLGDTEAFF
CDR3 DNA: TGTGCCAGCACTGGTGGGTTCCTAGGAGACACTGAAGCTTTCTTT

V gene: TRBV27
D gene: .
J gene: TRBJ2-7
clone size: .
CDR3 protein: CASSPPLTNTYEQYF
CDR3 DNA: TGTGCCAGCAGCCCGCCCCTCACAAATACCTACGAGCAGTACTTC

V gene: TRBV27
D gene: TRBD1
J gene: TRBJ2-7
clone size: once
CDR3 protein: CASSPGQGAYEQYF
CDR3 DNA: TGTGCCAGCAGTCCGGGACAGGGAGCCTACGAGCAGTACTTC

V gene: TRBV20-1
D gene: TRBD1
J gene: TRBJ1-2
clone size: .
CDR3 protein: CSASWDRGIYGYTF
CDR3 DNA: TGCAGTGCTAGTTGGGACAGGGGTATCTATGGCTACACCTTC

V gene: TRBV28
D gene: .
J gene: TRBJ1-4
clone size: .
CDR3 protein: CASSFYEKLFF
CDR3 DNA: TGTGCCAGCAGTTTCTATGAAAAACTGTTTTTT

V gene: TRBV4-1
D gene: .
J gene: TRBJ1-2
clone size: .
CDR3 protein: CASSQEPGVIYGYTF
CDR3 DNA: TGCGCCAGCAGCCAAGAACCGGGGGTAATCTATGGCTACACCTTC

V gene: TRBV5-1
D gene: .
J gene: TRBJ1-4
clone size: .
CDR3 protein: CASSSQAATNEKLFF
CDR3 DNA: TGCGCCAGCAGCTCGCAGGCTGCAACTAATGAAAAACTGTTTTTT

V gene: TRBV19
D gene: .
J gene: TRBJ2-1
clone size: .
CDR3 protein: CASSAGTRTGEQFF
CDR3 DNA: TGTGCCAGTAGTGCCGGGACTCGGACGGGGGAGCAGTTCTTC

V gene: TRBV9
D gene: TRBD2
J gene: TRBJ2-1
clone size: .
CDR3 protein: CASSVASRTSGRAYNEQFF
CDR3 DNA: TGTGCCAGCAGCGTAGCTTCACGGACTAGCGGGAGGGCCTACAATGAGCAGTTCTTC

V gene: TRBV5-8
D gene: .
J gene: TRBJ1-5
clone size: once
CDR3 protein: CASSHEFQGTSNQPQHF
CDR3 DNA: TGTGCCAGCAGCCATGAATTTCAGGGCACTAGCAATCAGCCCCAGCATTTT

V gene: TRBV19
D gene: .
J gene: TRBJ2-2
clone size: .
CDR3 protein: CASSTQGETGELFF
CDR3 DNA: TGTGCCAGTAGTACACAGGGTGAAACCGGGGAGCTGTTTTTT

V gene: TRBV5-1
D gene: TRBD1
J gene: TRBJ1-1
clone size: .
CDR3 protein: CASSSQGVNTEAFF
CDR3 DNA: TGCGCCAGCAGCTCCCAGGGGGTTAACACTGAAGCTTTCTTT

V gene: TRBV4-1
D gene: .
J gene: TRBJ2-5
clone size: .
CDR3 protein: CASSQGGSGETQYF
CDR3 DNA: TGCGCCAGCAGCCAAGGAGGGTCCGGAGAGACCCAGTACTTC

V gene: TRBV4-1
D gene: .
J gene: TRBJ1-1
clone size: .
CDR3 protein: CASSPPGGKTEAFF
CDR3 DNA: TGCGCCAGCAGCCCCCCCGGGGGTAAGACTGAAGCTTTCTTT

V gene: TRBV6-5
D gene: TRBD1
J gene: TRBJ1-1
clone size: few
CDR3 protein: CASIKQGATEAFF
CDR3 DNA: TGTGCCAGCATCAAACAGGGGGCTACTGAAGCTTTCTTT

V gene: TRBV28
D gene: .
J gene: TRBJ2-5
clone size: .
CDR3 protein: CASSGDEGGETQYF
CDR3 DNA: TGTGCCAGCAGTGGGGATGAGGGTGGGGAGACCCAGTACTTC

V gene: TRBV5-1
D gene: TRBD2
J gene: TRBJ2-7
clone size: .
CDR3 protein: CASSLMISGSSYEQYF
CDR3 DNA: TGCGCCAGCAGCTTGATGATTAGCGGGAGCTCCTACGAGCAGTACTTC